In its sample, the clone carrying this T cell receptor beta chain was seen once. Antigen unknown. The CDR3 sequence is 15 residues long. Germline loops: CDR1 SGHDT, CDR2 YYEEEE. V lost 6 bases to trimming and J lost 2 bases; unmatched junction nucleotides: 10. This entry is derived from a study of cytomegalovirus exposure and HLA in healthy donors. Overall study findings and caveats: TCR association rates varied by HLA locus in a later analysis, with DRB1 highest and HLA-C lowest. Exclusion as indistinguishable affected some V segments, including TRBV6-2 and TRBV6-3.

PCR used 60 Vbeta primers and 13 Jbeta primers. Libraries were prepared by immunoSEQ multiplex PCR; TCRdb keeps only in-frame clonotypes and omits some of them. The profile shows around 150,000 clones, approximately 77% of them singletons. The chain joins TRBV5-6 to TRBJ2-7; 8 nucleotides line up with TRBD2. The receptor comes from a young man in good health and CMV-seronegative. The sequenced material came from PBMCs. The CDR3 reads CASTLTSGSTYEQYF. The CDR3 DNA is TGTGCCAGCACCCTAACAAGCGGGAGTACCTACGAGCAGTACTTC.